The sequence of this TCR beta chain was determined in a study of blood T cell repertoires in COVID-19. This clone has just a few counts. The CDR3 extends over 15 amino acids. Trimming pared 2 bases from V and 5 bases from J, leaving 13 bases between. The germline gives CDR1 SGHTA, CDR2 FQGNSA. Sequenced by immunoSEQ multiplex PCR; TCRdb stores in-frame clones only, minus some. The data show roughly 190,000 clones, 80% to 85% seen once. The chain links TRBV7-2 to TRBJ2-1; perhaps TRBD2 as D (7 bases). This clonotype originated in a human donor in a cohort sampled during active COVID-19. The sample consisted of peripheral blood. The CDR3 bases are TGTGCCAGCAGCTTAATTGGGGGGGCGCACAATGAGCAGTTCTTC. Translated, it gives CASSLIGGAHNEQFF.